This is a list of T cell receptor beta chains from one sample in a study of graft-versus-host responses after intestinal transplantation. Sequenced by immunoSEQ multiplex PCR; TCRdb stores in-frame clones only, minus some. The data hold about 9,600 clones, with roughly 26% observed a single time. The sequenced sample was alloreactive CD8+ T cells from a mixed lymphocyte reaction culture, obtained before intestinal transplant. The receptors here all came from a human patient who received an intestinal transplant. Both conserved end residues are part of each CDR3. Fields, in order: V gene, J gene, clone size, D gene, CDR3 protein, CDR3 DNA. A D gene is named only where the DNA matches it firmly. Where a row states a size, it is once, few, many or the class of an expanded clone; other rows omit it.

TRBV19	TRBJ1-3	-	TRBD1	CASSTGGFGNTIYF	TGTGCCAGTAGTACAGGGGGCTTTGGAAACACCATATATTTT
TRBV10-2	TRBJ1-2	medium-sized	TRBD1	CASIGRGDGYTF	TGCGCCAGCATAGGCAGGGGGGATGGCTACACCTTC
TRBV6-5	TRBJ1-2	-	-	CASSYEANYGYTF	TGTGCCAGCAGTTATGAGGCTAACTATGGCTACACCTTC
TRBV9	TRBJ2-2	few	-	CASSVEGSGELFF	TGTGCCAGCAGCGTAGAGGGGTCCGGGGAGCTGTTTTTT
TRBV13	TRBJ2-3	-	TRBD2	CASSSLSGGGSSTDTQYF	TGTGCCAGCAGCTCGCTCAGCGGGGGGGGATCTAGCACAGATACGCAGTATTTT
TRBV19	TRBJ2-1	-	TRBD2	CASSNGLAPSYNEQFF	TGTGCCAGTAGCAATGGACTAGCACCCTCCTACAATGAGCAGTTCTTC
TRBV9	TRBJ1-1	few	-	CASSTQTGGGTEAFF	TGTGCCAGCAGCACCCAGACAGGAGGTGGTACTGAAGCTTTCTTT
TRBV2	TRBJ1-4	-	-	CASTHSTLVNEKLFF	TGTGCCAGCACCCACTCGACACTTGTTAATGAAAAACTGTTTTTT
TRBV4-1	TRBJ2-5	-	-	CASSQDPGSQETQYF	TGCGCCAGCAGCCAAGACCCCGGGTCCCAAGAGACCCAGTACTTC
TRBV2	TRBJ1-1	-	TRBD1	CASSDSRDRGGTEAFF	TGTGCCAGCAGTGATAGCCGGGACAGGGGTGGCACTGAAGCTTTCTTT
TRBV9	TRBJ2-6	-	TRBD1	CASSSGQDWANVLTF	TGTGCCAGTAGTTCAGGACAGGATTGGGCCAACGTCCTGACTTTC
TRBV7-9	TRBJ2-7	-	TRBD2	CASSPTSGTSGYEQYF	TGTGCCAGCAGCCCGACCTCCGGGACTAGCGGCTACGAGCAGTACTTC
TRBV6-5	TRBJ1-1	medium-sized	-	CASSVAGFTEAFF	TGTGCCAGCAGTGTAGCGGGGTTCACTGAAGCTTTCTTT
TRBV6-5	TRBJ2-7	-	TRBD2	CASSKLAGVDEQYF	TGTGCCAGCAGTAAACTAGCGGGGGTGGACGAGCAGTACTTC
TRBV4-2	TRBJ2-1	few	-	CASSIVGAGEQFF	TGTGCCAGCAGCATCGTTGGGGCCGGTGAGCAGTTCTTC
TRBV6-9	TRBJ1-5	-	TRBD1	CASSPQGASNQPQHF	TGTGCCAGCAGCCCGCAGGGGGCAAGCAATCAGCCCCAGCATTTT
TRBV7-9	TRBJ1-2	medium-sized	TRBD1	CASIEQGSNYGYTF	TGTGCCAGCATCGAACAGGGGTCTAACTATGGCTACACCTTC
TRBV11-2	TRBJ1-1	-	-	CASSLQGTAFF	TGTGCCAGCAGCTTACAGGGGACCGCTTTCTTT
TRBV7-9	TRBJ1-1	-	TRBD1	CASSLVGRGYTEAFF	TGTGCCAGCAGCTTAGTGGGCAGGGGGTACACTGAAGCTTTCTTT
TRBV6-5	TRBJ2-2	-	TRBD2	CASSPLGGRAGELFF	TGTGCCAGCAGTCCCCTTGGCGGGAGGGCCGGGGAGCTGTTTTTT